The T cell receptor (beta chain) under discussion was sequenced for a study of vaccination and CD4 T cells after COVID-19 (dated by TCRdb to 2022 to 2024). Regarding the complete study: In the convalescent cohort there were six males and four females, among whom were two Hispanic individuals, seven Caucasians, two Asians and one multiracial person. Two doses of either the Pfizer-BioNTech BNT162b2 vaccine (n=8) or the Moderna mRNA-1273 vaccine (n=2) were administered to participants. Post-COVID blood samples from convalescent patients were collected a median of about 100 days after diagnosis, with a range of roughly 35 to 170 days. Post-vaccine blood samples were obtained a median of around 67 days after the second vaccine dose, with a range of roughly 14 to 241 days. Culture stimuli were overlapping spike peptide pools from SARS-CoV-2 and from the common cold coronaviruses HCoV-NL63, HCoV-OC43 and HCoV-229E. In control cultures, a CEFX viral epitope pool was used as positive control, an HIV-1 Nef peptide pool was used as negative control, or no peptide was added. In nine to eleven COVID-19 convalescent patients and several infection-naive healthy vaccine recipients, researchers compared the spike-specific CD4+ TCR repertoire from before mRNA vaccination with the repertoire from after. Memory CD4+ T cell crossreactivity between SARS-CoV-2 and common cold coronavirus spike proteins was assessed at the TCR clonotype level in an earlier paper using these donors.

The library was obtained by PCR. At the Johns Hopkins FTIC core, DNA from the cultured CD4+ T cells underwent TCR sequencing with the Oncomine TCR Beta short-read assay. The QIAamp micro DNA kit was used to extract genomic DNA from the cultured CD4+ T cells. Oncomine TCR Beta libraries from cultured CD4+ T cells were pooled using unique dual indexes and sequenced on an Illumina iSeq 100. Under the source paper's analysis protocol: Non-productive sequences were filtered out, and CDR3s that did not start with C, did not end with F or W, or were shorter than 7 amino acids were discarded. The MANAFEST web application identified antigen-specific clonotypes by comparing peptide-stimulated wells against reference wells and other culture wells. For a clone to be called positive, the clone needed an FDR below 0.05, an odds ratio above 5, and a productive frequency above 0.1% in at least two of three replicate wells. A clonotype was classed as cross-reactive if the clonotype showed significant expansion both in SARS-CoV-2 spike wells and in at least one common cold coronavirus spike condition. CDR3 homology was assessed with Levenshtein distances (stringdist) and unrooted phylogenetic trees (ape) in R version 3.6.1. In TCRdb, the public reads were trimmed at Q25 with fastp and aligned with MiXCR, with productive beta chains retained. Identical CDR3 protein sequences are pooled into one entry, listed with their most common genes and DNA. None of the V and J calls come from the authors' own analysis; TCRdb made them. This sample is represented by several thousand distinct CDR3 sequences; about 37% of them were singletons. Jointly, the top ten make up about a fifth of the sample.

Notes on this clonotype: No cognate antigen has been identified for it. Base qualities were left out, and no much larger clone turns up one base away.

The paper as a whole reports these results and caveats: Relatively few convalescent patients were included in the study, and early timepoints after natural infection were not analyzed. In convalescent patients, nearly all vaccine-specific clones (304 of 307) were found to be mono-reactive for SARS-CoV-2 spike rather than cross-reactive with common cold coronaviruses. Although the median number of SARS-CoV-2-reactive clonotypes went up from some 23 after infection to about 38 after vaccination, the increase was not significant. In convalescent patients, a median around 86% of post-vaccine SARS-CoV-2-reactive clones were detected only after vaccination, suggesting vaccine-specific priming.

In light of the paper, this sample's treatment or condition label describes: roughly 10-day PBMC culture with coronavirus spike peptide pools or control peptides (ViraFEST assay). CD4+ T cells from unexposed donors were collected before the COVID-19 pandemic (2011-2018). The study used the ViraFEST assay, which expanded antigen-specific T cells with peptide pools and then identified expanded clonotypes by TCR sequencing. About 2 million PBMCs per well were cultured in IMDM with about 5% human AB serum and around 10 IU/ml IL-2, plus 10 ug/ml peptide pools. On days 3 and 7, half of the culture medium was replaced with fresh IL-2-containing medium. CD4+ T cells were isolated after approximately eleven days of culture through negative selection using the EasySep CD4+ T cell isolation kit. Unexposed donor CD4+ T cells were tested for reactivity to SARS-CoV-2 S and N and four common cold coronavirus spike pools, as cell number allowed. Ficoll-Paque Plus gradient centrifugation was used to isolate PBMCs from whole blood, and the isolated PBMCs were then either used fresh or cryopreserved at -140C. In general, triplicate wells were set up for every culture condition. The leukapheresis product for the unexposed donors was obtained through commercial purchase.

Sequenced input: CD4+ T cells from blood, cultured in vitro. This TCR was sampled from a human donor in good health.

CDR3 loop: CASSLLAGADTQYF. The DNA reads TGTGCCAGCAGCTTACTAGCGGGAGCAGATACGCAGTATTTT. The V and J genes are TRBV7-3 and TRBJ2-3; TRBD2 aligns with 10 central bases. From a lookup of the germline V gene, CDR1 and CDR2 are SGHTA and FQGTGA. V and J are trimmed by 2 bases and 4 bases, and the gene matches miss 0 bases of the junction. The CDR3 runs 14 amino acids, cysteine and phenylalanine included. Of the read, only the CDR3 DNA is kept; its 42 bases are in frame from base 1.